Included here is one T cell receptor beta chain sequence, with context. Per germline, CDR1 SEHNR and CDR2 FQNEAQ (reference sequence). With V trimmed by 5 bases and J by 6 bases, 10 bases remained unmatched. The CDR3 spans 16 residues. The data were taken from a study of T cells in tuberculosis. This table comes from immunoSEQ multiplex PCR, and its TCRdb copy is limited to in-frame clones, with some not included. Seen here are roughly 28,000 clones, more than 80% observed once, and the top ten hold less than 5.5%. The chain recombines TRBV7-9 with TRBJ1-6, with 7 bases aligning to TRBD1. The clonotype comes from a donor aged 10 to 29 with latent tuberculosis or without tuberculosis infection. Sequenced material: PBMCs. The CDR3 region is CASSPSRGQINSPLHF. The CDR3, as DNA: TGTGCCAGCAGCCCTTCTCGGGGACAGATTAATTCACCCCTCCACTTT.